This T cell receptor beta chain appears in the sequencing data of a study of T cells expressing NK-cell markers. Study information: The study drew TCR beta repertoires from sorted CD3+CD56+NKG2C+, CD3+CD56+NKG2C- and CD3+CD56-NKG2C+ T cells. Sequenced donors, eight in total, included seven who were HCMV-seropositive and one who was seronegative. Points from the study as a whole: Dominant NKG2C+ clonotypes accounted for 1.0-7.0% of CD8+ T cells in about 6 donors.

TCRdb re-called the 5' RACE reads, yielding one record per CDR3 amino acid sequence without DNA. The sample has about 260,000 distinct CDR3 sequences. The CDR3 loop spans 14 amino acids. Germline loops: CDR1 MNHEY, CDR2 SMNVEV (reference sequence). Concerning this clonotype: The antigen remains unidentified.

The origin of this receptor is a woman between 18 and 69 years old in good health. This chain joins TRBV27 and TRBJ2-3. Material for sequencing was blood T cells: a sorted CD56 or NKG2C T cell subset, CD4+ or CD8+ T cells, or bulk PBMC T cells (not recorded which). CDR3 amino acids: CASSLSTYTDTQYF.